Only a few counts were recorded for the clone carrying this T cell receptor beta chain. This record comes from a study of blood T cells in healthy people across ages. A J-beta primer mix and a sample-barcoded 5' primer were used in a second PCR of roughly 7 to 12 cycles. MiXCR, run by TCRdb on the 5' RACE reads, gives a single entry per CDR3 protein. The sample has around 800,000 distinct CDR3 sequences, under 30% seen once; the top ten hold over 2.5%. Germline CDR1 and CDR2: SNHLY and FYNNEI. CDR3 length: 17 amino acids. The germline V and J ends were trimmed by 5 bases and 5 bases, with 24 bases remaining between them. These records were also assigned to another study, of T cells of mothers and their children. That paper adds: The study sampled three healthy Caucasian mothers and their six children.

This sequence joins TRBV2 and TRBJ2-5; D is unclear. The sequenced sample was blood. This receptor was obtained from a boy under 18 in good health. CDR3 amino acids: CASSPYRAPRIKETQYF. In nucleotides, the CDR3 is TGTGCCAGCAGTCCCTACCGAGCCCCCAGGATAAAGGAGACCCAGTACTTC. The complete variable domain, with remaining parts taken from reference TRBV2 and TRBJ2-5, reads EPEVTQTPSHQVTQMGQEVILRCVPISNHLYFYWYRQILGQKVEFLVSFYNNEISEKSEIFDDQFSVERPDGSNFTLKIRSTKLEDSAMYFCASSPYRAPRIKETQYFGPGTRLLVL.